Listed below are T cell receptor beta chains from one sample, sequenced in a study of type 1 and type 2 diabetes patients. TCRdb redid the calling of the multiplex PCR reads with MiXCR, one entry per CDR3 protein. The sample lists approximately 260,000 distinct CDR3 sequences; 45% to 60% were seen once. Input material: peripheral blood mononuclear cells (PBMCs). The origin of the receptors is a man between 18 and 29 years old with type 2 diabetes. Each CDR3 is given without its conserved first and last residue. Only part of the rows carry a size: once, few, many, or a class if the clone is expanded.

v_call	clone_size	j_call	cdr3_aa
TRBV27	-	TRBJ2-7	ASSKGGANPEQY
TRBV7-9	few	TRBJ2-7	ASSFAGTPYEQY
TRBV10-3	-	TRBJ2-2	AISESPSGLTGELF
TRBV28	-	TRBJ1-6	ASFAGHSPLH
TRBV2	-	TRBJ2-5	ASSPVGYQETQY
TRBV20-1	-	TRBJ1-1	SARLGYTEAF
TRBV12-3/TRBV12-4	-	TRBJ2-5	ASSSLAGGPETQY
TRBV5-1	few	TRBJ1-1	ASNPGRGQPTEAF
TRBV7-9	-	TRBJ2-6	ASSLPGLCSGANVLT
TRBV12-3/TRBV12-4	-	TRBJ2-5	ASSLEKGVRETQY
TRBV6-6	-	TRBJ2-7	ASSFGGLATYEQY
TRBV19	-	TRBJ1-5	ASGSTEPSNQPQH
TRBV5-1	few	TRBJ1-1	ASREGLIAF
TRBV29-1	-	TRBJ1-2	SVEGLNGYT
TRBV9	-	TRBJ1-2	ASSVEGGTDYGYT
TRBV20-1	few	-	SARDREGRGQAWYEQF
TRBV4-2	few	TRBJ2-5	ASSPSGTLETQY
TRBV7-6	many	TRBJ1-1	ASSPSMNTEAF
TRBV7-8	few	TRBJ1-1	ASSLQGGAGYTEAF
TRBV9	-	TRBJ1-2	ASRATGSAGYGYT
TRBV6-6	-	TRBJ2-7	ASSYSSSGQGAWKQY
TRBV29-1	few	TRBJ2-2	SVERTGVTGELF
TRBV19	few	TRBJ2-1	ASSITGDEQF
TRBV7-6	few	TRBJ2-6	ASSLDPPKSTSGANVLT
TRBV6-5	-	TRBJ1-1	ASRLAQRMNTEAF
TRBV19	few	TRBJ2-1	ASTDRTNEQF
TRBV30	-	TRBJ2-7	ASNRGQGGEQY
TRBV6-5	few	TRBJ1-4	ASSSVGHDEKLF
TRBV7-6	few	TRBJ2-2	ASSSQDTNTGELF
TRBV13	-	TRBJ2-1	ASSATSGRVYEQF
TRBV30	-	TRBJ2-2	AWSSGTLNTGELF
TRBV10-3	-	TRBJ2-1	AGIEAGRGNEQF
TRBV5-1	few	TRBJ2-1	ASSLGGWDEQF
TRBV4-2	-	TRBJ2-3	ASSQALAGPDTQY
TRBV20-1	-	TRBJ2-7	SAREGAPYEQY
TRBV25-1	many	TRBJ2-3	ASSGRHTQY
TRBV4-1	-	TRBJ2-4	ASSQEGENIQY
TRBV4-1	few	TRBJ2-5	ASSQEGTGDPSDRY
TRBV20-1	few	TRBJ2-7	SATPSGSYEQY
TRBV20-1	-	TRBJ1-5	SASGRASNQPQH
TRBV30	-	TRBJ2-3	AWNPGIVADTQY
TRBV29-1	few	TRBJ1-1	SGQGMNTEAF
TRBV15	-	TRBJ2-3	ATSRGTGNTDTQY
TRBV6-5	-	TRBJ2-1	ASSLTSGIYNEQF
TRBV12-3/TRBV12-4	-	TRBJ1-2	ASSPTGEKGGYT
TRBV19	-	TRBJ1-1	ASSISYGGNTEAF
TRBV7-8	once	TRBJ1-6	ASSLTAGTGSPLH
TRBV10-3	-	TRBJ2-2	AISMTGAYTGELF
TRBV7-3	-	TRBJ2-5	ASSLGGASSGTQY
TRBV2	few	TRBJ1-6	ASKERVTRTPLH
TRBV15	many	TRBJ2-7	ATSREDYLTYEQY
TRBV27	-	TRBJ1-1	ASSLSNLQTEAF
TRBV19	-	TRBJ1-1	ASSITLTNTEAF
TRBV28	few	TRBJ1-1	ASSKHQGGRTEAF
TRBV30	-	TRBJ2-1	AWNQGVGYNEQF